These 30 T cell receptor beta chains originate from one sample sequenced in a study of blood T cell repertoires in COVID-19. Data came from immunoSEQ multiplex PCR; TCRdb stores just in-frame clones and leaves some out. The top ten clones hold less than 5% of a sample with 130,000 or so clones, roughly 89% of them seen once. The sequencing sample was made of peripheral blood. The receptors were gathered from a man in his forties with acute or convalescent COVID-19.

This chain joins TRBV6-6 and TRBJ1-1; perhaps TRBD1 as D (6 bases). V lost 6 bases and J 5 bases, leaving 16 bases between the germline ends. Germline V gene data show CDR1 as MNHNY and CDR2 as SVGAGI (reference sequence). The CDR3 length is 14 residues. The CDR3 loop reads CASRLTGLGTEAFF. DNA of the CDR3: TGTGCCAGCAGACTTACAGGGTTGGGTACTGAAGCTTTCTTT.

The chain has TRBV5-1 and TRBJ2-7; TRBD1 is a possible D gene (6 bases). Germline assignment: CDR1 SGHRS and CDR2 YFSETQ. The CDR3 loop spans 13 amino acids. Between the trimmed V and J ends, which lost 6 bases and 2 bases, there was a span of 12 bases. CDR3 protein: CASNSDSAYEQYF. Here the CDR3 DNA reads TGCGCCAGCAATTCGGACAGCGCCTACGAGCAGTACTTC.

This clone was recorded once. The chain uses TRBV2 and TRBJ1-6; 11 positions match TRBD1. V lost 6 bases and J lost 5; bases outside the gene matches: 9. Germline V gene sequence: CDR1 SNHLY, CDR2 FYNNEI. The CDR3 is made up of 17 amino acids. In DNA form, the CDR3 reads TGTGCCAGCAGAGGACAGGGGGCCACCCCCAATAATTCACCCCTCCACTTT. Translating it yields CASRGQGATPNNSPLHF. The full variable domain, in which reference TRBV2 and TRBJ1-6 provide the parts outside the CDR3, is EPEVTQTPSHQVTQMGQEVILRCVPISNHLYFYWYRQILGQKVEFLVSFYNNEISEKSEIFDDQFSVERPDGSNFTLKIRSTKLEDSAMYFCASRGQGATPNNSPLHFGNGTRLTVT.

The chain is built from TRBV9 and TRBJ1-3; 7 bases fit TRBD1. The CDR3 spans 16 residues. Germline CDR1 and CDR2: SGDLS and YYNGEE. V was clipped by 0 bases and J by 0 bases; unmatched bases: 3. The CDR3 DNA reads TGTGCCAGCAGCGTAGGGGGACAGATCTCTGGAAACACCATATATTTT. Translating gives CASSVGGQISGNTIYF.

Notes on this clone: Other nucleotide sequences in the sample specify the same CDR3. The rearrangement uses TRBV10-3 and TRBJ2-7; TRBD2 matches at 10 bases. V gave up 6 bases and J gave up 3 bases; unmatched junction bases: 5. Germline V gives CDR1 ENHRY, CDR2 SYGVKD. This CDR3 has 14 residues. The CDR3 coding sequence is TGTGCCATCAGCACTAGCGGGACAGACTACGAGCAGTACTTC. Translating gives CAISTSGTDYEQYF.

This chain uses TRBV7-9 with TRBJ2-3; D remains ambiguous. The CDR3 spans 12 residues. Deletions cut 6 bases from V and 2 bases from J, with 6 bases between. The germline V gene has CDR1 SEHNR and CDR2 FQNEAQ (reference sequence). The chain's CDR3 is CASRPITDTQYF. The CDR3 DNA sequence: TGTGCCAGCAGACCTATCACAGATACGCAGTATTTT.

J is TRBJ1-3 and V is TRBV5-4; D remains unclear. The CDR3 contains 12 residues. CDR1 is SGHNT, CDR2 YYREEE, per germline (reference sequence). The ends were cut back, 3 bases at V and 3 bases at J, with 4 bases in the middle. CDR3 residues: CASSSDGNTIYF. In DNA form, the CDR3 reads TGTGCCAGCAGCTCAGATGGAAACACCATATATTTT. Looking up the rest from reference TRBV5-4 and TRBJ1-3 gives the full variable domain: ETGVTQSPTHLIKTRGQQVTLRCSSQSGHNTVSWYQQALGQGPQFIFQYYREEENGRGNFPPRFSGLQFPNYSSELNVNALELDDSALYLCASSSDGNTIYFGEGSWLTVV.

This chain uses TRBV14 with TRBJ2-1; the match to TRBD2 covers 12 bases. This CDR3 contains 15 residues. J gave up 9 bases and V 4 bases, and 7 bases lay outside the gene matches. CDR1 and CDR2 (germline): SGHDN, FVKESK. Here the CDR3 reads CASSPWTSGNGEQFF. As DNA, the CDR3 is TGTGCCAGCAGCCCCTGGACTAGCGGGAATGGTGAGCAGTTCTTC.

V gene TRBV6-5 combines with J gene TRBJ1-2; D may be TRBD1 (5 bases). Germline loops: CDR1 MNHEY, CDR2 SVGAGI. This CDR3 is 14 amino acids long. Trimming removed 0 bases at V and 2 bases at J, with 7 bases between. The CDR3: CASSYSKGNYGYTF. The CDR3 nucleotides read TGTGCCAGCAGTTACTCGAAGGGGAACTATGGCTACACCTTC.

V is TRBV5-4 and J is TRBJ2-3; 8 bases are shared with TRBD2. The CDR3 runs 15 residues. CDR1 and CDR2 (germline): SGHNT, YYREEE (reference sequence). The V gene end was trimmed by 3 bases and the J gene end by 1 base; junction bases not matched to a gene: 4. This chain's CDR3 is CASSSGGVGTDTQYF. CDR3 in DNA: TGTGCCAGCAGCTCCGGGGGGGTTGGCACAGATACGCAGTATTTT.

This clone has only a few counts. The rearrangement uses TRBV6-5 and TRBJ2-5, with D maybe TRBD2 (6 bases). Deletions cut 6 bases from V and 4 bases from J, with 12 bases between. Germline CDR1 MNHEY, CDR2 SVGAGI. The CDR3 extends over 13 amino acids. This chain's CDR3 is CASRRDFRETQYF. The DNA of the CDR3 is TGTGCCAGCAGGCGGGACTTCCGAGAGACCCAGTACTTC.

The chain couples TRBV7-9 to TRBJ2-1; D is perhaps TRBD2 (5 bases). Looked up from germline, CDR1 is SEHNR and CDR2 is FQNEAQ (reference sequence). V was pared by 3 bases and J by 6 bases, with 9 bases between. The length of the CDR3 is 13 residues. The CDR3 coding sequence is TGTGCCAGCAGCTTCCAAAGCGGCAATGAGCAGTTCTTC. Translating gives CASSFQSGNEQFF. Full variable domain (rest looked up from reference TRBV7-9 and TRBJ2-1): DTGVSQNPRHKITKRGQNVTFRCDPISEHNRLYWYRQTLGQGPEFLTYFQNEAQLEKSRLLSDRFSAERPKGSFSTLEIQRTEQGDSAMYLCASSFQSGNEQFFGPGTRLTVL.

V gene TRBV29-1 combines with J gene TRBJ1-1; no reliable D call. The germline V gene encodes CDR1 SQVTM and CDR2 ANQGSEA. CDR3 length: 14 residues. V was shortened by 3 bases and J by 2 bases, with 13 bases between the two germline ends. CDR3 sequence (DNA): TGCAGCGTTGACTCGGGAGAACCTAACACTGAAGCTTTCTTT. The encoded protein is CSVDSGEPNTEAFF.

This chain connects TRBV6-2 or TRBV6-3 to TRBJ2-5; D is undetermined. CDR1 is MNHEY and CDR2 is SVGEGT in the germline V gene. V was trimmed by 5 bases and J by 2 bases, leaving 3 bases between them. This CDR3 contains 11 residues. CDR3 sequence: CASSQQETQYF. Written as DNA, the CDR3 is TGTGCCAGCAGTCAGCAAGAGACCCAGTACTTC.

The chain uses TRBV27 and TRBJ2-2; 9 bases align to TRBD2. The CDR3 sequence is 16 residues long. V gave up 5 bases and J gave up 1 base; unmatched junction bases: 5. Germline loops: CDR1 MNHEY, CDR2 SMNVEV (reference sequence). Here the CDR3 reads CASSRVAGENTGELFF. The CDR3 DNA sequence: TGTGCCAGCAGTCGCGTAGCGGGGGAGAACACCGGGGAGCTGTTTTTT.

The chain carries TRBV30 and TRBJ1-6, with a possible D match to TRBD1 (6 bases). CDR1 and CDR2 (germline): GTSNPN, SVGIG (reference sequence). The CDR3 covers 15 residues. Trimming pared 8 bases from V and 2 bases from J, leaving 16 bases between. The CDR3 DNA follows: TGTGCCCTACGGGGGGGGGCGACCTATAATTCACCCCTCCACTTT. The encoded protein is CALRGGATYNSPLHF.

On this clone: This specimen includes other DNA sequences encoding the same CDR3. This sequence joins TRBV5-1 and TRBJ2-1, with 8 positions matching TRBD1. The CDR3 runs 15 residues. V lost 2 bases, J lost 2 bases, and 3 bases stayed unmatched. Germline lookup yields CDR1 SGHRS and CDR2 YFSETQ. The CDR3 region is CASSFGQGAYNEQFF. The CDR3 DNA is TGCGCCAGCAGCTTTGGACAGGGTGCCTACAATGAGCAGTTCTTC.

The chain links TRBV5-6 to TRBJ2-3; the match to TRBD2 covers 8 bases. The junction had 13 bases not matched to a gene; V was cut back by 4 bases and J by 3 bases. Germline lookup yields CDR1 SGHDT and CDR2 YYEEEE. CDR3 length: 17 residues. The CDR3 spells CASSPYLSGGFTDTQYF. The CDR3 DNA follows: TGTGCCAGCAGCCCCTACCTAAGCGGGGGCTTTACAGATACGCAGTATTTT.

In this sample, this clone turned up once. The chain couples TRBV10-3 to TRBJ2-5; 10 nucleotides agree with TRBD1. This CDR3 is built from 14 residues. The V gene's germline CDR1 is ENHRY and CDR2 SYGVKD. After removal of 11 bases from V and 4 bases from J, the junction contained 10 bases not matched to a gene. DNA for the CDR3: TGTGCCTCCAGGGACAGGGGAGTAGTAGAGACCCAGTACTTC. It encodes CASRDRGVVETQYF.

The gene calls are TRBV5-4 and TRBJ1-2; 11 nucleotides match TRBD1. The germline V gene encodes CDR1 SGHNT and CDR2 YYREEE (reference sequence). V shed 3 bases and J 4 bases; nucleotides not matched to a gene: 17. The CDR3 extends over 19 amino acids. CDR3 coding DNA: TGTGCCAGCAGCTCGCGAGCGGGCCAGGGACAGGGGGAGAGCTATGGCTACACCTTC. It translates to CASSSRAGQGQGESYGYTF.

The V and J genes are TRBV7-9 and TRBJ1-2; TRBD1 might be the D (5 bases). The V end lost 7 bases, the J end lost 8 bases, and 17 bases lay between the germline ends. Germline V lookup: CDR1 SEHNR, CDR2 FQNEAQ (reference sequence). The CDR3 consists of 13 residues. CDR3 sequence reads: CASTQGGYKGYTF. The CDR3 nucleotides read TGTGCCAGCACCCAGGGAGGGTATAAAGGCTACACCTTC.

This chain uses TRBV11-2 with TRBJ2-7, with 10 bases lining up with TRBD1. Germline values: CDR1 SGHAT, CDR2 FQNNGV. Trimming at V came to 5 bases and at J to 3 bases, leaving 7 bases not matched to a gene. CDR3 length: 15 residues. The CDR3 DNA follows: TGTGCCAGCAGCCCGAGGACAGGGGGTAACTACGAGCAGTACTTC. It specifies CASSPRTGGNYEQYF. The whole variable domain, filled in from reference TRBV11-2 and TRBJ2-7, reads EAGVAQSPRYKIIEKRQSVAFWCNPISGHATLYWYQQILGQGPKLLIQFQNNGVVDDSQLPKDRFSAERLKGVDSTLKIQPAKLEDSAVYLCASSPRTGGNYEQYFGPGTRLTVT.

The V call is TRBV2, the J call TRBJ1-1; D not resolved. Germline loops: CDR1 SNHLY, CDR2 FYNNEI. The CDR3 runs to 13 residues. V was shortened by 8 bases and J by 3 bases, with 13 bases between the two germline ends. Here the CDR3 DNA reads TGTGCCAGCTCACGGGTTGATGACACTGAAGCTTTCTTT. Amino acid sequence: CASSRVDDTEAFF. The full variable domain, its missing parts supplied by reference TRBV2 and TRBJ1-1, is EPEVTQTPSHQVTQMGQEVILRCVPISNHLYFYWYRQILGQKVEFLVSFYNNEISEKSEIFDDQFSVERPDGSNFTLKIRSTKLEDSAMYFCASSRVDDTEAFFGQGTRLTVV.

There are a few counts of this clone. The CDR3 sequence is CASSLGLREGQDTQYF. DNA for the CDR3: TGTGCCAGCAGCTTAGGGCTGCGGGAGGGCCAAGATACGCAGTATTTT. The gene calls are TRBV7-2 and TRBJ2-3, with 9 bases identical to TRBD2. The germline V gene has CDR1 SGHTA and CDR2 FQGNSA. Trimming took 1 base from V and 5 from J; bases not matched to a gene: 7. This CDR3 region has 16 residues.

Only a few counts were recorded for this clone. The rearrangement links TRBV7-2 to TRBJ1-1; a possible D gene is TRBD1 (6 bases). Germline CDR1 SGHTA, CDR2 FQGNSA. The CDR3 is 16 amino acids. Trimming removed 4 bases at V and 1 base at J, with 16 bases between. CDR3 protein: CASSSPWRTANTEAFF. The CDR3, as DNA: TGTGCCAGCAGCTCCCCCTGGCGGACAGCGAACACTGAAGCTTTCTTT.

The chain recombines TRBV9 with TRBJ2-5; 8 nucleotides agree with TRBD1. CDR1 is SGDLS and CDR2 is YYNGEE in the germline V gene. The CDR3 loop spans 15 amino acids. Unmatched junction bases numbered 4, after V lost 0 bases and J lost 3 bases. The CDR3 coding sequence is TGTGCCAGCAGCGTAGATCAGGGGGCCAAAGAGACCCAGTACTTC. Protein product: CASSVDQGAKETQYF. The whole variable domain, filled in from reference TRBV9 and TRBJ2-5, reads DSGVTQTPKHLITATGQRVTLRCSPRSGDLSVYWYQQSLDQGLQFLIQYYNGEERAKGNILERFSAQQFPDLHSELNLSSLELGDSALYFCASSVDQGAKETQYFGPGTRLLVL.

J is TRBJ2-3 and V is TRBV1; the table's D call, TRBD2, was not checked against the DNA. TRBV1 corresponds to a pseudogene. The CDR3 has 15 amino acids. The CDR3 DNA reads TGCACCAGCAGCCAAGCCATCAGCGGGAGTAATACGCAGTATTTT. It is translated as CTSSQAISGSNTQYF.

This chain uses TRBV21-1 with TRBJ2-1; the table's D call TRBD1 went unverified against the DNA. TRBV21-1 is a recognized pseudogene. The CDR3 length is 11 residues. CDR3 sequence: CASSHRDTGVF. In DNA form, the CDR3 reads TGTGCCAGCAGTCACCGGGACACAGGGGTCTTC.

The chain employs TRBV7-2 and TRBJ2-7, with TRBD2 matching 7 bases. CDR1 is SGHTA and CDR2 is FQGNSA in the germline V gene. The V gene end was trimmed by 1 base and the J gene end by 2 bases; junction bases not matched to a gene: 5. The CDR3 covers 15 residues. DNA of the CDR3: TGTGCCAGCAGCTTAGAAAGCGGGATCGCCTACGAGCAGTACTTC. As protein: CASSLESGIAYEQYF.

V gene TRBV5-1 combines with J gene TRBJ1-3; 7 positions agree with TRBD1. CDR3 length: 16 amino acids. The trim removed 4 bases at V and 0 bases at J, leaving 7 bases unmatched. CDR1 SGHRS and CDR2 YFSETQ come from the germline V gene. This CDR3 reads CASSPGQLSSGNTIYF. In DNA, the CDR3 is TGCGCCAGCAGCCCGGGACAGTTAAGCTCTGGAAACACCATATATTTT.